This TCR beta chain was identified during a study of blood T cell repertoires in COVID-19. Study overall: Specimens from acute and convalescent COVID-19 originated in the United States, Italy and Spain. PBMCs, B-cell-depleted T cells, or T cells were the source of the cDNA or gDNA that made up the material.

Per the authors' pipeline: How many nucleated cells were present was estimated from reference gene primer amplification. Profiling relied on immunoSEQ multiplex PCR, and the TCRdb table lists in-frame clones only, not all of them. That table is the source of V, J and clone size, and D and trimming were worked out from the DNA. The profile shows 150,000 to 200,000 clones, nearly 80% of them singletons. V was pared by 4 bases and J by 8 bases, with 14 bases between. The V gene's germline CDR1 is SNHLY and CDR2 FYNNEI. The CDR3 consists of 13 residues. This receptor was obtained from a woman in her 70s with acute or convalescent COVID-19. Material: peripheral blood. The V call is TRBV2, the J call TRBJ1-2, with D unclear. CDR3 loop: CASSVQRGLGYTF. CDR3 nucleotide sequence: TGTGCCAGCAGTGTACAGCGAGGGTTGGGCTACACCTTC.